The TCR beta chain described here comes from a study of blood T cell repertoires in COVID-19. Study context: The study drew acute and convalescent COVID-19 samples from the United States, Italy and Spain. Sample material is recorded as cDNA or gDNA derived from T cells, B-cell-depleted T cells, or PBMCs.

Germline values: CDR1 LNHDA, CDR2 SQIVND (reference sequence). This CDR3 has 16 residues. Unmatched junction bases numbered 11, after V lost 5 bases and J lost 8 bases. Original methodology: Counts of nucleated cells, estimated from reference gene primer amplification, were obtained. Measured with immunoSEQ multiplex PCR; TCRdb has only the in-frame clones, and not every one. The V and J calls and clone size are taken from that table; D and trimming were inferred from the DNA. Counted here are under 200,000 clones, 65% to 85% occurring once; the ten biggest clones make up roughly 3.5%. The chain recombines TRBV19 with TRBJ2-1; 11 positions match TRBD2. The sequenced material came from peripheral blood. The clonotype was recovered from a woman of 80 years or more with acute or convalescent COVID-19. The CDR3 loop is CASSSYSGRAVDEQFF. As DNA, the CDR3 is TGTGCCAGTAGTTCATATAGCGGGAGGGCTGTTGATGAGCAGTTCTTC. Drawing the rest from reference TRBV19 and TRBJ2-1, the complete variable domain is DGGITQSPKYLFRKEGQNVTLSCEQNLNHDAMYWYRQDPGQGLRLIYYSQIVNDFQKGDIAEGYSVSREKKESFPLTVTSAQKNPTAFYLCASSSYSGRAVDEQFFGPGTRLTVL.